This is a list of T cell receptor beta chains from one sample in a study of blood T cells in healthy people across ages. TCRdb fed the 5' RACE reads into MiXCR, producing one record per CDR3 protein. The table lists roughly 680,000 distinct CDR3 sequences, about 52% of them singletons. Sequencing was performed on blood. Receptors originate from a woman between 55 and 75 years old in good health. Both conserved end residues are part of each CDR3. Each record gives: clone size, D gene, J gene, V gene, CDR3 DNA, CDR3 protein. A D gene is named only where the DNA matches it firmly. Size is omitted from some rows. Given values are once, few, many or a class for expanded clones.

few - TRBJ1-1 TRBV18 TGTGCCAGCTCACCATCCCTGAACACTGAAGCTTTCTTT CASSPSLNTEAFF
- - TRBJ1-2 TRBV7-9 TGTGCCAGCAGCCAAGGACAGCTCTATGGCTACACCTTC CASSQGQLYGYTF
- - TRBJ2-7 TRBV20-1 TGCAGTGCTAGCGGGAGAGGTATACGCGAGCAGTACTTC CSASGRGIREQYF
many TRBD2 TRBJ2-7 TRBV20-1 TGCAGCGCCTGGACTAGCGGGAGCTACGAGCAGTACTTC CSAWTSGSYEQYF
- - TRBJ2-5 TRBV7-2 TGTGCCAGCAGCTTCCTATCGGTGGGGCGGAGGCGAGTAGAGACCCAGTACTTC CASSFLSVGRRRVETQYF
few - TRBJ2-7 TRBV6-2/TRBV6-3 TGTGCCAGCAGTTACTCTAGAAGGGAGTCCTACGAGCAGTACTTC CASSYSRRESYEQYF
- - TRBJ1-4 TRBV7-8 TGTGCCAGCAGCCTAACGGGACGGGGTCGCGAAAAACTGTTTTTT CASSLTGRGREKLFF
once - TRBJ2-1 TRBV7-2 TGTGCCAGCAGCTTAAGGGTTAACTACAATGAGCAGTTCTTC CASSLRVNYNEQFF
- TRBD1 TRBJ2-1 TRBV15 TGTGCCACCAGCACTCGGGACAGGAATTTAAATGAGCAGTTCTTC CATSTRDRNLNEQFF
few - TRBJ2-4 TRBV6-6 TGTGCCAGCAGTTACTCCTCAGCCAAAAACATTCAGTACTTC CASSYSSAKNIQYF
- TRBD1 TRBJ1-2 TRBV7-2 TGTGCCAGCAGCTTACCACAGGGGGCTCGGAATGGCTACACCTTC CASSLPQGARNGYTF
- TRBD2 TRBJ2-7 TRBV7-2 TGTGCCAGCAGCTTCGAAGCGGGACTGTCCTACGAGCAGTACTTC CASSFEAGLSYEQYF
- TRBD1 TRBJ1-1 TRBV6-2/TRBV6-3 TGTGCCAGCAGTTACCCCAAGAAATTCGGGACAGGGGTCGCTGAAGCTTTCTTT CASSYPKKFGTGVAEAFF
- TRBD1 TRBJ1-2 TRBV7-2 TGTGCCAGCAGCTTGGGGTGGGACAGGGCCCATTATGGCTACACCTTC CASSLGWDRAHYGYTF
- - TRBJ2-1 TRBV7-8 TGTGCCAGCAGCCCCCGGACAAAAAGGGAAAATGAGCAGTTCTTC CASSPRTKRENEQFF
few - TRBJ2-7 TRBV4-3 TGCGCCAGCAGCCAAGGTAGCCAAAATTCCGAGCAGTACTTC CASSQGSQNSEQYF
- TRBD1 TRBJ2-7 TRBV12-3/TRBV12-4 TGTGCCAGCAGTTTCTCCCGGACAGGGCCACTGGGGGAGCAGTACTTC CASSFSRTGPLGEQYF
few - TRBJ2-3 TRBV7-2 TGTGCCAGCAGCTTCCCGAGCACAGATACGCAGTATTTT CASSFPSTDTQYF
- - TRBJ1-2 TRBV24-1 TGTGCCACCAGTGATTTGCAGTCGGGTGGCGGCTACACCTTC CATSDLQSGGGYTF
- TRBD1 TRBJ2-2 TRBV6-6 TGTGCCAGCAGTCCTCCGGGACAGGGTAGTACCGGGGAGCTGTTTTTT CASSPPGQGSTGELFF
- - TRBJ2-3 TRBV20-1 TGCAGTGCTGTGCGGCCAGATACGCAGTATTTT CSAVRPDTQYF
- TRBD2 TRBJ2-7 TRBV28 TGTGCCAGCAAGAGCGGGAGTGCGGGCGAGCAGTACTTC CASKSGSAGEQYF
- TRBD2 TRBJ2-7 TRBV2 TGTGCCAGCAGTGAAGGGACTAGTATGCACGAGCAGTACTTC CASSEGTSMHEQYF
- TRBD2 TRBJ2-7 TRBV20-1 TGCAGTGCTAGAGTAGCGGGAGTGATAAATGAGCAGTACTTC CSARVAGVINEQYF
- - TRBJ2-5 TRBV18 TGTGCCAGCTCACCAGGATGGGGGAAAGGGACCCAGTACTTC CASSPGWGKGTQYF
- TRBD1 TRBJ2-7 TRBV12-3/TRBV12-4 TGTGCCAGCAGTTTCGAGACAGGGTGGGTCTCCTACGAGCAGTACTTC CASSFETGWVSYEQYF
- - TRBJ2-7 TRBV27 TGTGCCAGCAGGATTAGTGGGAGTCTCTACGAGCAGTACTTC CASRISGSLYEQYF
few TRBD2 TRBJ2-5 TRBV24-1 TGTGCCACCAGTGACTGGACTAGCGGCCAAGAGACCCAGTACTTC CATSDWTSGQETQYF
- - TRBJ2-7 TRBV4-2 TGTGCCAGCAGCCAAGTTGGAGGGAATGAGCAGTACTTC CASSQVGGNEQYF
- - TRBJ2-5 TRBV10-3 TGTGCCGTCAGTGAACGGGGAATGGTGGAGACCCAGTACTTC CAVSERGMVETQYF
- TRBD2 TRBJ2-7 TRBV4-3 TGCGCCAGCAGCCACGGGTTGGGGACTAGCGCCGGCTACGAGCAGTACTTC CASSHGLGTSAGYEQYF
- - TRBJ2-7 TRBV7-2 TGTGCCAGCAGCCTACGGCCAGGGCCCTACGAGCAGTACTTC CASSLRPGPYEQYF
few - TRBJ2-7 TRBV20-1 TGCAGTGCCAGGGTGGGCACCTACGAGCAGTACTTC CSARVGTYEQYF
- - TRBJ1-1 TRBV7-3 TGTGCCAGCAGCCCCAATCCGGGGAGGACTGAAGCTTTCTTT CASSPNPGRTEAFF
few - TRBJ2-7 TRBV7-3 TGTGCCAGCAGCTTAACCCCACCAGGGAGAGGGTCGTACGAGCAGTACTTC CASSLTPPGRGSYEQYF
- - TRBJ2-7 TRBV4-3 TGCGCCGGCAGCCAAGGGCCCCAGGGGACTAACTACGAGCAGTACTTC CAGSQGPQGTNYEQYF
- TRBD2 TRBJ2-5 TRBV9 TGTGCCAGCAGGTCGATGGCGGGAGGGCCGGGCAATGAGCAGTACTTC CASRSMAGGPGNEQYF
few TRBD2 TRBJ2-1 TRBV20-1 TGCAGTGCTAGACCCCACCTTAGCGGGAGAACCAATGAGCAGTTCTTC CSARPHLSGRTNEQFF
- - TRBJ2-2 TRBV29-1 TGCAGCGCCCGGACTGGCCCGAACACCGGGGAGCTGTTTTTT CSARTGPNTGELFF
- - TRBJ2-3 TRBV7-3 TGTGCCAGCAGCTTAGGGCTTCAAGGGGCAGATACGCAGTATTTT CASSLGLQGADTQYF
few - TRBJ2-1 TRBV11-1 TGTGCCAGCAGTTTAGGGCAGGGATACAATGAGCAGTTCTTC CASSLGQGYNEQFF
few - TRBJ2-7 TRBV4-3 TGCGCCAGAAATCCCGAAGGACTCCGCAGACCCTACGAGCAGTACTTC CARNPEGLRRPYEQYF
few - TRBJ2-7 TRBV12-3/TRBV12-4 TGTGCCAGCACCCCTCGGTCAACTGGCGAGCAGTACTTC CASTPRSTGEQYF
few TRBD2 TRBJ2-1 TRBV7-2 TGTGCCAGCAGCTACGATGGGGGGAGGGCCTATGAGCAGTTCTTC CASSYDGGRAYEQFF
- - TRBJ2-1 TRBV4-2 TGTGCCAGCAGCCAAGGGCAGGCGGTAGGCAATGAGCAGTTCTTC CASSQGQAVGNEQFF
- TRBD1 TRBJ2-7 TRBV7-9 TGTGCCAGCAGCTCCGCGGGACAGGGAGTCTACGAGCAGTACTTC CASSSAGQGVYEQYF
- TRBD1 TRBJ2-5 TRBV7-8 TGTGCCAGCAGCCTGAGGACAGGGGGCGGTCAAGAGACCCAGTACTTC CASSLRTGGGQETQYF
few - TRBJ1-4 TRBV9 TGTGCCAGCAGCGAGGGGCCCAGGGCTGGTAATGAAAAACTGTTTTTT CASSEGPRAGNEKLFF
- - TRBJ2-5 TRBV20-1 TGCAGTCCAAGTTGGTCAGAAGAGACCCAGTACTTC CSPSWSEETQYF
once - TRBJ2-3 TRBV7-3 TGTGCCAGCAGCTTAATGTCAGCTAGCACAGATACGCAGTATTTT CASSLMSASTDTQYF
- TRBD2 TRBJ2-7 TRBV5-1 TGCGCCAGCAGCTTGGCGGGACTAGCGGGAGACGACGAGCAGTACTTC CASSLAGLAGDDEQYF
- - TRBJ2-2 TRBV2 TGTGCCGGTCGACAGGCGACTAGCACCGGGGAGCTGTTTTTT CAGRQATSTGELFF
- - TRBJ1-1 TRBV10-3 TGTGCCATCAGTGACCGTCTTGAGGGGAACACTGAAGCTTTCTTT CAISDRLEGNTEAFF
- - TRBJ2-5 TRBV7-9 TGTGCCAGCAGCCTACAGAGATGGGGGCGGGAGACCCAGTACTTC CASSLQRWGRETQYF
- - TRBJ2-3 TRBV24-1 TGTGCCACCAGTGATTTGCCAGGGAGGACAGATACGCAGTATTTT CATSDLPGRTDTQYF
- - TRBJ2-3 TRBV5-1 TGCGCCAGCAGCTCGAATGCCCTCATTCCGACAGATACGCAGTATTTT CASSSNALIPTDTQYF
few TRBD1 TRBJ2-5 TRBV7-2 TGTGCCAGCAGCTTAGAGGGGGCCTCCCAGTACTTC CASSLEGASQYF
- TRBD1 TRBJ2-3 TRBV24-1 TGTGCCACCACCCCCGGACAGGGGTCAGATACGCAGTATTTT CATTPGQGSDTQYF